The present T cell receptor beta chain was sequenced within a study of blood T cell repertoires in COVID-19. Assay used: immunoSEQ multiplex PCR; TCRdb lists only in-frame clones, some missing. The sample records roughly 100,000 clones, approximately 86% being singletons. This CDR3 comprises 16 residues. Trimming stripped 4 bases from V and 1 base from J, with 14 bases between. Germline values: CDR1 MDHEN, CDR2 SYDVKM. The receptor comes from a man aged 50 to 60 with active or convalescent COVID-19. Sequences were obtained from peripheral blood. The V call is TRBV28, the J call TRBJ1-3; D gene uncertain. In nucleotides, the CDR3 is TGTGCCAGCAGTTCAAACGGGATAGGGTCTGGAAACACCATATATTTT. Its translation: CASSSNGIGSGNTIYF.